The 24 T cell receptor beta chains below come from one sample, sequenced in a study of cytomegalovirus exposure and HLA in healthy donors (dated by TCRdb to the late 2010s). Libraries were built with the immunoSEQ multiplex PCR assay. Drawn from immuneACCESS, this table holds only the in-frame rearrangements with V and J called that TCRdb kept. Clones are partly lost; checked studies trace under half to an unresolved V gene and leave the rest unexplained. In all, the sample holds 350,000 or so clones, and 86% of those were seen once. The ten most abundant clones make up under 0.85% of the sample. Source material: PBMCs. The receptor source for this set is a young woman in good health and CMV-seronegative.

This clone is a singleton in its sample. This rearrangement joins TRBV7-2 to TRBJ1-2, with a tentative D call TRBD1 (5 bases). The CDR3 is 15 amino acids. Germline V gene sequence: CDR1 SGHTA, CDR2 FQGNSA. The V end was cut by 1 base, the J end by 5 bases, with 14 bases between. The CDR3 here is CASSLGAGMDYGYTF. DNA for the CDR3: TGTGCCAGCAGCTTAGGGGCAGGGATGGATTATGGCTACACCTTC.

The chain couples TRBV28 to TRBJ2-7; D unclear. V lost 1 base and J lost 5, with 6 bases in between. This CDR3 spans 12 amino acids. Germline V CDR1 and CDR2: MDHEN, SYDVKM. CDR3 loop: CASSLSRDEQYF. In nucleotides, the CDR3 is TGTGCCAGCAGTTTATCCCGTGACGAGCAGTACTTC.

This chain links TRBV10-3 with TRBJ2-7; a weak D match, TRBD1 (6 bases). Germline loops: CDR1 ENHRY, CDR2 SYGVKD. The CDR3 runs 13 residues. Trimming took 2 bases from V and 9 from J, leaving 14 bases between them. CDR3 amino acids: CAISETGTNGQYF. The CDR3 DNA follows: TGTGCCATCAGTGAGACAGGGACAAACGGGCAGTACTTC.

As for this clone: This sample includes further DNA sequences coding for the same CDR3. The rearrangement uses TRBV2 and TRBJ2-7; 8 bases align to TRBD1. Germline loops: CDR1 SNHLY, CDR2 FYNNEI. V dropped 3 bases and J dropped 0; count of bases not matched to a gene: 1. The CDR3 is 14 residues long. Here the CDR3 DNA reads TGTGCCAGCAGTGACGGACAGGGCTCCTACGAGCAGTACTTC. It is translated as CASSDGQGSYEQYF.

V and J are TRBV2 and TRBJ2-1, with TRBD1 matching over 7 bases. Germline assignment: CDR1 SNHLY and CDR2 FYNNEI. J gave up 1 base and V 6 bases, and 6 bases lay outside the gene matches. This CDR3 region has 15 residues. CDR3 residues: CASRAQGHSYNEQFF. The CDR3 coding sequence is TGTGCCAGCAGAGCACAGGGGCATTCCTACAATGAGCAGTTCTTC.

This rearrangement joins TRBV7-2 to TRBJ2-7; D call uncertain. The CDR3 length is 16 residues. Germline assignment: CDR1 SGHTA and CDR2 FQGNSA. The V end lost 0 bases, the J end lost 6 bases, and 18 bases lay between the germline ends. CDR3 loop: CASSLAQQTPPSEQYF. DNA for the CDR3: TGTGCCAGCAGCTTAGCGCAACAGACCCCACCCTCCGAGCAGTACTTC.

This rearrangement joins TRBV7-2 to TRBJ2-4; 8 bases agree with TRBD1. V lost 6 bases and J lost 5; bases outside the gene matches: 9. CDR3 length: 15 amino acids. Germline V gene lookup returns CDR1 SGHTA and CDR2 FQGNSA. The CDR3 DNA follows: TGTGCCAGCAGGTTCCGACAGGGGATCCAAAACATTCAGTACTTC. Amino acids: CASRFRQGIQNIQYF.

The CDR3 here is CASSLRGREAGELFF. The DNA of the CDR3 is TGTGCCAGCAGTTTAAGGGGGCGGGAAGCCGGGGAGCTGTTTTTT. The chain combines TRBV27 with TRBJ2-2, with D perhaps TRBD1 (7 bases). The CDR3 is 15 residues long. V was shortened by 2 bases and J by 6 bases, with 13 bases between the two germline ends. The germline gives CDR1 MNHEY, CDR2 SMNVEV (reference sequence).

V usage is TRBV5-1 and J usage is TRBJ2-1; 12 bases are a match to TRBD2. From germline, CDR1 is SGHRS and CDR2 YFSETQ. Losses at the gene ends were 5 bases for V and 7 bases for J; bases not matched to a gene: 10. This CDR3 has 16 residues. The DNA for the CDR3 is TGCGCCAGCAGATCCGGACAGGGGACTAGCGGGAATGAGCAGTTCTTC. Translating it yields CASRSGQGTSGNEQFF.

The chain recombines TRBV30 with TRBJ1-3; TRBD1 might be the D (5 bases). The V end was cut by 3 bases, the J end by 3 bases, with 18 bases between. This CDR3 is 16 amino acids long. Germline CDR1 GTSNPN, CDR2 SVGIG (reference sequence). The CDR3, as DNA: TGTGCCTGGAGCCCCCCTGGCAGGGAGGGTGGAAACACCATATATTTT. It specifies CAWSPPGREGGNTIYF. Full variable domain (missing parts from reference TRBV30 and TRBJ1-3): SQTIHQWPATLVQPVGSPLSLECTVEGTSNPNLYWYRQAAGRGLQLLFYSVGIGQISSEVPQNLSASRPQDRQFILSSKKLLLSDSGFYLCAWSPPGREGGNTIYFGEGSWLTVV.

The chain is built from TRBV18 and TRBJ2-7, with D perhaps matching TRBD1 (5 bases). Looked up from germline, CDR1 is KGHSH and CDR2 is LQKENI. V shed 3 bases and J shed 0 bases, with 6 bases lying between them. CDR3 size: 13 residues. CDR3 bases: TGTGCCAGCTCACCGACAGCCTCCTACGAGCAGTACTTC. Translated: CASSPTASYEQYF. The full variable domain, with the rest looked up from reference TRBV18 and TRBJ2-7, is NAGVMQNPRHLVRRRGQEARLRCSPMKGHSHVYWYRQLPEEGLKFMVYLQKENIIDESGMPKERFSAEFPKEGPSILRIQQVVRGDSAAYFCASSPTASYEQYFGPGTRLTVT.

This chain links TRBV18 with TRBJ2-7; TRBD1 matches at 8 bases. Germline CDR1 is KGHSH and CDR2 is LQKENI. With 6 bases clipped from V and 2 bases from J, the junction kept 6 bases outside the gene matches. The CDR3 sequence is 14 residues long. CDR3 in amino acids: CASSLGQVPYEQYF. In DNA form, the CDR3 reads TGTGCCAGCTCGCTGGGACAGGTGCCCTACGAGCAGTACTTC.

The chain combines TRBV18 with TRBJ2-2; D remains ambiguous. V was clipped by 8 bases and J by 0 bases, with 13 bases between them. The CDR3 totals 15 residues. From germline, CDR1 is KGHSH and CDR2 LQKENI. The CDR3 nucleotides read TGTGCCAGCCCCCCGACAAACGCGAACACCGGGGAGCTGTTTTTT. Amino acids: CASPPTNANTGELFF. Combining the CDR3 with reference TRBV18 and TRBJ2-2 gives the whole variable domain NAGVMQNPRHLVRRRGQEARLRCSPMKGHSHVYWYRQLPEEGLKFMVYLQKENIIDESGMPKERFSAEFPKEGPSILRIQQVVRGDSAAYFCASPPTNANTGELFFGEGSRLTVL.

The chain uses TRBV7-3 and TRBJ2-1; TRBD1 aligns across 8 bases. V gave up 5 bases and J gave up 4 bases; unmatched junction bases: 10. Germline lookup yields CDR1 SGHTA and CDR2 FQGTGA. This CDR3 spans 16 amino acids. The CDR3 DNA follows: TGTGCCAGCAGCCCAAACGGACAGGGCTCGTACAATGAGCAGTTCTTC. Its translation: CASSPNGQGSYNEQFF.

Worth noting for this clone: Other DNA sequences within the sample encode an identical CDR3. This rearrangement joins TRBV5-1 to TRBJ2-7; D may be TRBD2 (6 bases). The CDR3 spans 14 residues. Trimming cost V 0 bases and J 3 bases, with 10 bases left between them. Germline assignment: CDR1 SGHRS and CDR2 YFSETQ. DNA for the CDR3: TGCGCCAGCAGCTTGGGTCAGGGAGGCTACGAGCAGTACTTC. The encoded protein is CASSLGQGGYEQYF.

This clone was recorded once. The CDR3 spells CSLLLIGEQYF. As DNA, the CDR3 is TGCAGTCTACTTCTAATTGGCGAGCAGTACTTC. The genes are TRBV20-1 and TRBJ2-7; D is uncertain. Germline values: CDR1 DFQATT, CDR2 SNEGSKA (reference sequence). Between the trimmed V and J ends, which lost 8 bases and 6 bases, there was a span of 14 bases. This CDR3 has 11 amino acids.

V gene TRBV4-2 combines with J gene TRBJ1-2; tentatively, D is TRBD1 (6 bases). The CDR3 runs to 17 residues. Germline CDR1 reads LGHNA; CDR2 reads YNFKEQ. The V and J ends lost 1 base and 4 bases respectively, with 19 bases between them. The chain's CDR3 is CASSQASEDEQGYGYTF. CDR3 nucleotide sequence: TGTGCCAGCAGCCAAGCTTCGGAGGACGAACAGGGCTATGGCTACACCTTC.

This clone was counted once. The chain combines TRBV2 with TRBJ1-1; weak D call: TRBD1 (6 bases). Trimming shortened V by 3 bases and J by 5 bases, and 16 bases separated the two germline ends. The CDR3 runs 15 residues. The V gene's germline CDR1 is SNHLY and CDR2 FYNNEI. For the CDR3, the DNA is TGTGCCAGCAGTGATGGGGGGGGCGGGAATACTGAAGCTTTCTTT. Its protein is CASSDGGGGNTEAFF.

This chain connects TRBV5-1 to TRBJ2-3, with 14 bases fitting TRBD2. The CDR3 contains 17 residues. V shed 4 bases, J shed 0 bases, and the junction held 4 bases outside the gene matches. Per the germline V gene, CDR1 is SGHRS and CDR2 is YFSETQ. CDR3 region: CASSPGLAGGSTDTQYF. The CDR3 coding sequence is TGCGCCAGCAGCCCAGGACTAGCGGGAGGTAGCACAGATACGCAGTATTTT.

The chain employs TRBV7-8 and TRBJ1-5; D unresolved. The length of the CDR3 is 17 residues. The ends were cut back, 1 base at V and 1 base at J, with 14 bases in the middle. Germline V gene data show CDR1 as SGHVS and CDR2 as FQNEAQ. CDR3 DNA: TGTGCCAGCAGCTTAGAATTTTGGGAGATAAGCAATCAGCCCCAGCATTTT. It specifies CASSLEFWEISNQPQHF. The variable domain in full, with the rest retrieved from reference TRBV7-8 and TRBJ1-5, is GAGVSQSPRYKVAKRGQDVALRCDPISGHVSLFWYQQALGQGPEFLTYFQNEAQLDKSGLPSDRFFAERPEGSVSTLKIQRTQQEDSAVYLCASSLEFWEISNQPQHFGDGTRLSIL.

The V and J genes are TRBV6-1 and TRBJ2-1, with 7 bases aligning to TRBD2. After removal of 5 bases from V and 2 bases from J, the junction contained 3 bases not matched to a gene. The CDR3 sequence is 14 residues long. CDR1 is MNHNS and CDR2 is SASEGT in the germline V gene. The CDR3 reads CASSREGTYNEQFF. DNA for the CDR3: TGTGCCAGCAGTAGGGAGGGGACCTACAATGAGCAGTTCTTC.

The rearrangement uses TRBV7-2 and TRBJ1-2; no reliable D call. The CDR3 runs to 15 residues. From germline, CDR1 is SGHTA and CDR2 FQGNSA. Trimming left V 1 base short and J 1 base short, with 10 bases between. Written as DNA, the CDR3 is TGTGCCAGCAGCTTAGACGGAGCCCTTAACTATGGCTACACCTTC. Translated, it gives CASSLDGALNYGYTF. Looking up the rest from reference TRBV7-2 and TRBJ1-2 gives the full variable domain: GAGVSQSPSNKVTEKGKDVELRCDPISGHTALYWYRQSLGQGLEFLIYFQGNSAPDKSGLPSDRFSAERTGGSVSTLTIQRTQQEDSAVYLCASSLDGALNYGYTFGSGTRLTVV.

The CDR3 is CASNPGTAAPYEQYF. CDR3 bases: TGTGCCAGCAACCCCGGGACAGCCGCCCCCTACGAGCAGTACTTC. This chain joins TRBV6-1 and TRBJ2-7; TRBD1 agrees at 7 bases. CDR3 length equals 15 residues. V lost 7 bases and J lost 2; bases outside the gene matches: 11. The V gene's germline CDR1 is MNHNS and CDR2 SASEGT.

The rearrangement joins TRBV7-8 to TRBJ1-2; D unresolved. Germline CDR1 and CDR2: SGHVS and FQNEAQ. The germline V and J ends were trimmed by 1 base and 5 bases, with 5 bases remaining between them. The CDR3 consists of 12 residues. The CDR3: CASSLVEYGYTF. The CDR3 DNA is TGTGCCAGCAGCTTAGTAGAGTATGGCTACACCTTC.